This T cell receptor beta chain stems from a study of tumor-infiltrating lymphocytes in primary liver carcinoma (dated by TCRdb to 2016 to 2017). As for the study more broadly: Surgical resection was performed in China between November 2015 and early 2016 on roughly 5 patients with histopathologically diagnosed primary liver carcinoma. Hepatocellular carcinoma (four) or combined HCC and intrahepatic cholangiocarcinoma (one) was present in the five patients, who were three men and two women aged 30 to 69 years. The five patients had tumors staged T1-T3 N0M0, with maximum diameters ranging from roughly 4 to 10 cm. Each sample produced about 3.5 to 7.13 million productive TCRbeta reads, and read depth showed no significant difference between tissue types. TCRbeta repertoire sequencing, expression microarrays and whole-exome sequencing were combined in the study across five regions of each liver tumor, with adjacent normal tissue and blood also included. TCRbeta repertoire sequencing covered about 35 specimens from 5 patients: around 25 tumor regions, 5 adjacent noncancerous liver tissues and 5 peripheral blood samples. Repertoires from technical replicates were highly reproducible, with mean shared-clone rates approximately 0.88 and correlation coefficients above 0.98.

Broader findings and caveats from the paper: Because sequencing covered only the TCR beta chain and unpaired alpha chains were not captured, true repertoire diversity is likely underestimated. A significantly larger repertoire fraction was made up by the top 250 clones in tumors than in blood (p = 0.039). Only a few patients were included in the study, and the authors note that the findings should be validated in a larger study. Bulk unsorted samples precluded comparing CD4+ and CD8+ T cell repertoires. Consistent with antigen-driven expansion, pairs of tumor regions showed higher repertoire overlap (mean about 36%) than either tumor-adjacent pairs (about 17%) or tumor-blood pairs (roughly 14%).

Starting from approximately 500 ng total RNA, TCRbeta-specific cDNA was produced by reverse transcription with a constant-region primer and ProtoScript II reverse transcriptase. TCRbeta libraries were built with three nested multiplex PCR rounds, a slightly modified ARM-PCR procedure. Multiplex TRBV1-TRBV30 forward primers and a Cbeta reverse primer were used in the first two PCR rounds, each of which was run for approximately 9 cycles. Sample barcodes and Illumina adapters were attached in a final 25-cycle PCR using Deep VentR polymerase. Before sequencing, amplicons of 200-500 bp were gel-purified using a QIAquick gel extraction kit. An Illumina HiSeq 2500 was used to sequence the TCRbeta amplicons with 250-bp paired-end reads. As for how the authors treated the data: Trimmomatic v0.33 was used to quality-trim the reads, and FLASH v1.2.11 was used to merge paired reads so that full CDR3 sequences could be recovered. V, D and J germline segments were assigned to the rearranged TCRbeta sequences by MiGEC v1.2.1b. VDJtools v1.0.0 computed clonotype statistics and Shannon-Wiener diversity indices. To reduce sampling bias, subsequent analyses other than the diversity analysis used only the 250 most abundant clonotypes in each sample. In TCRdb, the public reads were trimmed at Q25 with fastp and aligned with MiXCR, with productive beta chains retained. Rows are unified per CDR3 protein, each entry keeping the most common DNA and genes. TCRdb's processing, not the authors', yielded these V and J calls. In this sample the table shows approximately 320,000 distinct CDR3 sequences, around three fifths of which occur a single time. More than 15% of the sample comes from the top ten.

Blood RNA was extracted from unsorted whole blood using TRIzol reagent, and germline DNA was obtained with the DNeasy Blood & Tissue kit. At the time of sampling, the patients had chronic HBV infection and had not received any treatment. Approximately 4 milliliters of peripheral blood were collected into K2EDTA tubes before surgery. From the cysteine through the phenylalanine, the CDR3 covers 12 amino acids. Only CDR3 DNA remains: 36 bases, in frame from the first base. Between the V and J ends, shortened by 6 bases and 7 bases respectively, the junction contains 12 bases. This clonotype occurred a few times. It has no known antigen specificity. No quality values exist for individual bases; no much larger clone is one base distant.

The chain was built from TRBV12-3 or TRBV12-4 and TRBJ1-1; TRBD1 is a possible D gene, resting on 5 matching bases. The source of this sequence is a woman under 40 with primary liver carcinoma and hepatitis B virus infection. Sequences were obtained from peripheral blood. The bases are TGTGCCAGCAGCCCCGACAGTAATGAAGCTTTCTTT. Its product reads: CASSPDSNEAFF.